The entry below gives a single TCR beta chain sequence along with its context. Germline lookup yields CDR1 SGHNT and CDR2 YYREEE (reference sequence). Trimming took 1 base from V and 6 from J; bases not matched to a gene: 7. The CDR3 has 14 amino acids. The record originates from a study of blood T cell repertoires in COVID-19. Clones were read by immunoSEQ multiplex PCR, and TCRdb kept only the in-frame ones, dropping some. The sample lists 200,000 to 250,000 clones, about 85% seen once, with approximately 12% in the top ten. This rearrangement joins TRBV5-4 to TRBJ2-7; 7 bases are a match to TRBD2. Sequenced material: peripheral blood. The clonotype was recovered from a woman aged 18 to 35 who had recovered from COVID-19. The CDR3 region is CASSLSAGDSEQYF. In nucleotides, the CDR3 is TGTGCCAGCAGCTTGTCCGCGGGAGACTCCGAGCAGTACTTC. The whole variable domain, remainder taken from reference TRBV5-4 and TRBJ2-7, is ETGVTQSPTHLIKTRGQQVTLRCSSQSGHNTVSWYQQALGQGPQFIFQYYREEENGRGNFPPRFSGLQFPNYSSELNVNALELDDSALYLCASSLSAGDSEQYFGPGTRLTVT.